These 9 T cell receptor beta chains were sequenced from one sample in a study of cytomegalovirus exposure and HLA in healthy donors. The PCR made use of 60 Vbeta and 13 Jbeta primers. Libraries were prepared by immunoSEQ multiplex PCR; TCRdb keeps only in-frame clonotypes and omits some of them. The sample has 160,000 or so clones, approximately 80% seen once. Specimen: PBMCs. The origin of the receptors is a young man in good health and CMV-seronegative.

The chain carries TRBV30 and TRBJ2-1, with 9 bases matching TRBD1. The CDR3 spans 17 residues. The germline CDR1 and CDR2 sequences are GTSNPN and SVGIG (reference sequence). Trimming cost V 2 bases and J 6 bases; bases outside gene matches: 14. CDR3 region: CAWSRGLWTGESNEQFF. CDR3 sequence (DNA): TGTGCCTGGAGTAGAGGCCTTTGGACAGGGGAGTCCAATGAGCAGTTCTTC. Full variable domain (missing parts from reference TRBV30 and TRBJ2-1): SQTIHQWPATLVQPVGSPLSLECTVEGTSNPNLYWYRQAAGRGLQLLFYSVGIGQISSEVPQNLSASRPQDRQFILSSKKLLLSDSGFYLCAWSRGLWTGESNEQFFGPGTRLTVL.

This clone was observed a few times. CDR3 DNA sequence: TGTGCCAGTAGGGTACAGGTCGGGTCTGGAAACACCATATATTTT. Translation: CASRVQVGSGNTIYF. The chain uses TRBV19 and TRBJ1-3; tentatively, D is TRBD1 (5 bases). Germline assignment: CDR1 LNHDA and CDR2 SQIVND (reference sequence). Deletions cut 6 bases from V and 1 base from J, with 13 bases between. The CDR3 spans 15 residues.

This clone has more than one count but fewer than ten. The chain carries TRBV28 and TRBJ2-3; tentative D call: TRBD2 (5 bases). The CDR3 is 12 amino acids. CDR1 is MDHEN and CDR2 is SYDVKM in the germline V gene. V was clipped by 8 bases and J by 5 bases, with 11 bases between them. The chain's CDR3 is CASFREQDTQYF. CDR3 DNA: TGTGCCAGCTTCCGGGAACAAGATACGCAGTATTTT.

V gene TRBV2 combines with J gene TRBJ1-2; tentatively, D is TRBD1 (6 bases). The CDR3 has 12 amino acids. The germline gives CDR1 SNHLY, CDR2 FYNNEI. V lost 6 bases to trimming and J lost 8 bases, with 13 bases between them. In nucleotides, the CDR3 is TGTGCCAGCAGAGTACAGGGAACGGGCTACACCTTC. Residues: CASRVQGTGYTF.

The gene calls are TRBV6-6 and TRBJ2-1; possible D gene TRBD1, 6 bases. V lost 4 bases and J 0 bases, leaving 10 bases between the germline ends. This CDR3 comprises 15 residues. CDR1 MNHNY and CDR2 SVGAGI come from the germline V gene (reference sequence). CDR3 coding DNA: TGTGCCAGCAGTTTTGACAGGAGCTCCTACAATGAGCAGTTCTTC. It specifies CASSFDRSSYNEQFF.

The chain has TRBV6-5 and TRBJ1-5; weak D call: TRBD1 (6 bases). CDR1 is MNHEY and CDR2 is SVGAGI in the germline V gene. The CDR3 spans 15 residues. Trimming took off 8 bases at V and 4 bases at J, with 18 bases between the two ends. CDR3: CASQGSDRLNQPQHF. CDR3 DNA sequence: TGTGCCAGCCAGGGTTCGGACAGACTTAATCAGCCCCAGCATTTT.

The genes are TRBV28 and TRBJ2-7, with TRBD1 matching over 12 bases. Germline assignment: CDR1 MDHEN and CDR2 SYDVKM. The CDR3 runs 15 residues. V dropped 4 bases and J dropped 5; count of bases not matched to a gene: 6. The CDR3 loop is CASSSVGTGGDEQYF. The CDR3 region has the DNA TGTGCCAGCAGTTCAGTAGGGACAGGGGGCGACGAGCAGTACTTC.

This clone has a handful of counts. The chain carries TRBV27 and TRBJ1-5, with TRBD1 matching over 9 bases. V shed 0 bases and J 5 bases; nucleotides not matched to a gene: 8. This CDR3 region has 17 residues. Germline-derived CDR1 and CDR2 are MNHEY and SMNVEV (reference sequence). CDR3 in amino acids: CASSLSPTGGVHQPQHF. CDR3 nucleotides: TGTGCCAGCAGTTTATCCCCGACAGGGGGGGTCCATCAGCCCCAGCATTTT.

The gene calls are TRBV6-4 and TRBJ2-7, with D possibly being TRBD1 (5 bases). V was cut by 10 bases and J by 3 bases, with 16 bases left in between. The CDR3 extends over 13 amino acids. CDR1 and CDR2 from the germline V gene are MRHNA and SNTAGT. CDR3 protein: CATPSRTNYEQYF. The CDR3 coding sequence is TGTGCCACCCCTAGTAGGACAAACTACGAGCAGTACTTC.